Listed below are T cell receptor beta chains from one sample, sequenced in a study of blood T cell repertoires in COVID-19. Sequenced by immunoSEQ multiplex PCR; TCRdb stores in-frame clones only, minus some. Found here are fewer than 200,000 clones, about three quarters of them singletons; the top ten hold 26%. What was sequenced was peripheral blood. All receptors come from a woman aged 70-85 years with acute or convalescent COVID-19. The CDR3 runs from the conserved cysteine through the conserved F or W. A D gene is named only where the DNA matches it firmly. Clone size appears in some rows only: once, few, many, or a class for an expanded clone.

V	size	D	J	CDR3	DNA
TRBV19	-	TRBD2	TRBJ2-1	CASSSREGGSLDEQFF	TGTGCCAGTAGTTCCCGGGAGGGCGGGAGCCTCGATGAGCAGTTCTTC
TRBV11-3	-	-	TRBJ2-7	CASSLDSPGLGHEQYF	TGTGCCAGCAGCTTAGATTCCCCGGGACTTGGACACGAGCAGTACTTC
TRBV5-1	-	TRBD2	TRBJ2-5	CASSLALADQETQYF	TGCGCCAGCAGCTTGGCACTAGCGGACCAAGAGACCCAGTACTTC
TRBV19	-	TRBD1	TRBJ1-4	CASSSTGGGEKLFF	TGTGCCAGTAGTTCAACAGGGGGCGGAGAAAAACTGTTTTTT
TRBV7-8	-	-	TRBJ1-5	CASQRDRANSNQPQHF	TGTGCCAGCCAGCGGGACCGGGCAAATAGCAATCAGCCCCAGCATTTT
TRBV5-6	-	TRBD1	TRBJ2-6	CASSLPTGGLGGANVLTF	TGTGCCAGCAGCTTGCCCACAGGGGGCTTAGGTGGGGCCAACGTCCTGACTTTC
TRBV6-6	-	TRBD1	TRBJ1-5	CASSDAGGANQPQHF	TGTGCCAGCAGTGATGCAGGGGGCGCAAATCAGCCCCAGCATTTT
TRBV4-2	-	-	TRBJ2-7	CASSPHRPSSYEQYF	TGTGCCAGCAGCCCTCATCGACCTAGCTCCTACGAGCAGTACTTC
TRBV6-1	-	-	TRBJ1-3	CASSDVGHSAGNTIYF	TGTGCCAGCAGTGACGTGGGACATTCGGCTGGAAACACCATATATTTT
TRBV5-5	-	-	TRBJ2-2	CASSLVAGPPGELFF	TGTGCCAGCAGCTTGGTAGCCGGCCCGCCCGGGGAGCTGTTTTTT
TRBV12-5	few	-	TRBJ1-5	CASGLVSEPQHF	TGTGCTAGTGGTTTGGTCTCGGAGCCCCAGCATTTT
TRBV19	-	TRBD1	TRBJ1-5	CASTPRGTVHSNQPQHF	TGTGCCAGTACGCCCCGTGGGACAGTACATAGCAATCAGCCCCAGCATTTT
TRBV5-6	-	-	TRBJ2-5	CASSLEDSKETQYF	TGTGCCAGCAGCTTGGAAGACAGCAAAGAGACCCAGTACTTC
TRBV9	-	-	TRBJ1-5	CASSVDGYSNQPQHF	TGTGCCAGCAGCGTAGACGGTTACAGCAATCAGCCCCAGCATTTT
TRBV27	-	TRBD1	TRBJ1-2	CASSRTGTGGFYGYTF	TGTGCCAGCAGTCGGACCGGGACAGGGGGCTTCTATGGCTACACCTTC
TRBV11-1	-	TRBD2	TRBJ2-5	CASSPGTSGRETQYF	TGTGCCAGCAGTCCCGGGACTAGCGGGAGAGAGACCCAGTACTTC
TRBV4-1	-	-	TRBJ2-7	CASSQLFTENQGQYF	TGCGCCAGCAGCCAACTCTTTACCGAGAACCAGGGGCAGTACTTC
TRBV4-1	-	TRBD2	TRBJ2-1	CASSQDSGMNYNEQFF	TGCGCCAGCAGCCAAGACAGCGGGATGAACTACAATGAGCAGTTCTTC
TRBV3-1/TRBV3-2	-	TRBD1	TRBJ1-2	CASSQEGWQGAYGYTF	TGTGCCAGCAGCCAAGAAGGGTGGCAGGGGGCGTATGGCTACACCTTC
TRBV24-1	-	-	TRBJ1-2	CATHPGRRTREGYTF	TGTGCCACCCACCCAGGCAGGCGGACTAGGGAGGGCTACACCTTC
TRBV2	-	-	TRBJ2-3	CASSESGQRPQYF	TGTGCCAGCAGTGAATCCGGCCAGCGTCCGCAGTATTTT
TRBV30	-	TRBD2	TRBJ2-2	CAWSGTTQVGELFF	TGTGCCTGGTCCGGGACTACGCAAGTAGGGGAGCTGTTTTTT
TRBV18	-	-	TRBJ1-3	CASSPRSTESSGNTIYF	TGTGCCAGCTCACCACGGTCAACGGAGAGCTCTGGAAACACCATATATTTT
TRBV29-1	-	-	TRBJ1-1	CSARGGGVTEAFF	TGCAGCGCCCGAGGGGGAGGGGTCACTGAAGCTTTCTTT
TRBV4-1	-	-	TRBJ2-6	CASSQSGQALHSGANVLTF	TGCGCCAGCAGCCAAAGTGGGCAGGCCCTCCACTCTGGGGCCAACGTCCTGACTTTC
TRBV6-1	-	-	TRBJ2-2	CASSENRAGGELFF	TGTGCCAGCAGTGAAAACAGGGCAGGGGGGGAGCTGTTTTTT
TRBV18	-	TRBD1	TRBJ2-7	CASSPTGGAYEQYF	TGTGCCAGCTCACCAACAGGGGGCGCCTACGAGCAGTACTTC
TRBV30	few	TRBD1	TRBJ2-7	CAWGTGFSYEQYF	TGTGCCTGGGGGACAGGGTTCTCCTACGAGCAGTACTTC
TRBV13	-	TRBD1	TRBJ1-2	CASSRDRVHGYTF	TGTGCCAGCAGCCGCGACAGGGTGCATGGCTACACCTTC
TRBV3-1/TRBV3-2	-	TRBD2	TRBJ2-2	CASSTRRGSGRTGELFF	TGTGCCAGCAGCACCCGCCGGGGTAGCGGGAGGACCGGGGAGCTGTTTTTT
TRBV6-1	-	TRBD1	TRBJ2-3	CASRRQGAADTQYF	TGTGCCAGCAGAAGACAGGGGGCGGCAGATACGCAGTATTTT
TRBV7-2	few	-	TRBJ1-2	CASSFGGANYGYTF	TGTGCCAGCAGCTTCGGGGGGGCGAACTATGGCTACACCTTC
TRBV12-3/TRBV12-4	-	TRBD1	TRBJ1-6	CASSLGQTSLHF	TGTGCCAGCAGTTTGGGACAGACTTCACTCCACTTT
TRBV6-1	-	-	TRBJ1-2	CASSAPMTGRNYGYTF	TGTGCCAGCAGTGCCCCTATGACAGGAAGAAACTATGGCTACACCTTC
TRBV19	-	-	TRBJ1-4	CASSIMAGNEKLFF	TGTGCCAGTAGTATTATGGCAGGGAATGAAAAACTGTTTTTT
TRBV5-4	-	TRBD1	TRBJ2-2	CASSSGQGNTGELFF	TGTGCCAGCAGCTCGGGACAGGGGAACACCGGGGAGCTGTTTTTT
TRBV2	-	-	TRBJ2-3	CASSVNRVTDTQYF	TGTGCCAGCAGTGTAAACAGGGTGACAGATACGCAGTATTTT
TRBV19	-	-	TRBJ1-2	CATQTINHGYTF	TGTGCCACCCAGACAATTAATCATGGCTACACCTTC
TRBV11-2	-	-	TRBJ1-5	CASSKEAAQPQHF	TGTGCCAGCAGCAAAGAAGCGGCCCAGCCCCAGCATTTT
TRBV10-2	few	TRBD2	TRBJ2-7	CASRGGLRGEQYF	TGCGCCAGCCGCGGGGGGCTCAGAGGCGAGCAGTACTTC
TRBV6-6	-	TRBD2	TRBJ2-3	CASSGTSGGTDTQYF	TGTGCCAGCAGTGGGACTAGCGGTGGCACAGATACGCAGTATTTT
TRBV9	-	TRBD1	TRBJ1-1	CASSIHTGTGVVAFF	TGTGCCAGCAGCATCCACACCGGGACAGGGGTTGTAGCTTTCTTT
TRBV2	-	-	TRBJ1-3	CASSEQGAGNTIYF	TGTGCCAGCAGTGAACAGGGTGCTGGAAACACCATATATTTT
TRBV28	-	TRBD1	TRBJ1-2	CASSPPRTGRGNYGYTF	TGTGCCAGCAGTCCCCCCCGGACAGGACGGGGAAACTATGGCTACACCTTC
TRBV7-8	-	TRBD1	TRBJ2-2	CASRRTGGSWNTGELFF	TGTGCCAGCAGACGAACAGGGGGCAGTTGGAACACCGGGGAGCTGTTTTTT
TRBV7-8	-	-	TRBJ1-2	CASGHSDYGYTF	TGTGCCAGCGGACATTCGGACTATGGCTACACCTTC
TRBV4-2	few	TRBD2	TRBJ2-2	CASSRGGAGGYTGELFF	TGTGCCAGCAGCCGAGGTGGTGCGGGGGGTTACACCGGGGAGCTGTTTTTT
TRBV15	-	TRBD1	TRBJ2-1	CATSRNTGGYVEQFF	TGTGCCACCAGCAGGAATACAGGGGGTTACGTTGAGCAGTTCTTC
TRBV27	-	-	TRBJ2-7	CASSPLGQAYEQYF	TGTGCCAGCAGTCCCCTGGGGCAGGCCTACGAGCAGTACTTC
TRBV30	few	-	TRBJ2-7	CAWSRDRGVHEQYF	TGTGCCTGGAGTCGAGACCGGGGTGTCCACGAGCAGTACTTC
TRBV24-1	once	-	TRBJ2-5	CATSDQTKPGETQYF	TGTGCCACCAGTGATCAGACAAAACCAGGAGAGACCCAGTACTTC
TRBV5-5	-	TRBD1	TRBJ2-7	CASSARQGSDEQYF	TGTGCCAGCAGCGCCCGACAGGGGTCGGACGAGCAGTACTTC
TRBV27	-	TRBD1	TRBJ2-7	CASSPGTEIYEQYF	TGTGCCAGCAGTCCCGGGACAGAGATTTACGAGCAGTACTTC
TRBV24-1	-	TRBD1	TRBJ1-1	CATRGQGGKNTEAFF	TGTGCCACCAGGGGACAGGGGGGGAAGAACACTGAAGCTTTCTTT
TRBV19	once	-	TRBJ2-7	CASSPRTYQSYEQYF	TGTGCCAGTAGTCCCCGGACATATCAATCCTACGAGCAGTACTTC
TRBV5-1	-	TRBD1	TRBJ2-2	CASSTGGTGELFF	TGCGCCAGCAGTACAGGGGGCACCGGGGAGCTGTTTTTT
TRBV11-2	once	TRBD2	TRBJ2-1	CASSLSSGRNNEQFF	TGTGCCAGCAGCTTATCTAGCGGGAGGAACAATGAGCAGTTCTTC
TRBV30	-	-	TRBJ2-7	CAWSVGLAVPYEQYF	TGTGCCTGGAGTGTTGGTTTAGCGGTTCCCTACGAGCAGTACTTC
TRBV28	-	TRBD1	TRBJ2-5	CATGAGTGGLETQYF	TGTGCCACCGGAGCCGGGACAGGGGGTCTAGAGACCCAGTACTTC